The T cell receptor (beta chain) described here comes from a study of persistence of HIV-infected CD4 T cells. As for the study in general: Suppressive ART had lasted a median of around eight years.

This was the immunoSEQ version 4 assay in survey mode. The repertoire was sequenced with immunoSEQ multiplex PCR; TCRdb's copy has only in-frame clones and lacks some. The sample has under 40,000 clones, roughly 70% seen once. This clone was observed once. The antigen remains undetermined. Overlapping HIV-1 Gag 15-mer peptides at about 1 ug per peptide per mL were used. CD4+ T cells upregulating both CD40 ligand and CD69 were sorted as responding cells. CDR1 and CDR2 (germline): SGHKS, YYEKEE (reference sequence). Deletions cut 4 bases from V and 5 bases from J, with 13 bases between. The CDR3 has 13 amino acids.

The TCR comes from an adult man with HIV who was CMV-seropositive. The material was CD4+ T cells sorted from PBMCs after approximately 20-hour stimulation, obtained from a patient who received antiretroviral therapy. The chain has TRBV5-5 and TRBJ2-7; TRBD2 is a possible D gene (5 bases). The CDR3 nucleotides are TGTGCCAGCAGCCCCATCGGGAAGGACGAGCAGTACTTC. It translates to CASSPIGKDEQYF.